This TCR beta chain is from a study of T cell responses to AZD1222 COVID-19 vaccine. The protocol was immunoSEQ multiplex PCR, while the TCRdb copy is restricted to in-frame clones and leaves out a portion. The repertoire holds about 84,000 clones, with 70% to 90% as singletons. Unmatched junction bases numbered 7, after V lost 6 bases and J lost 0 bases. The CDR3 covers 16 residues. The germline gives CDR1 SGHTA, CDR2 FQGNSA. The input for sequencing was peripheral blood, taken 28 days after the second AZD1222 dose. The receptor comes from an adult who received the AZD1222 COVID-19 vaccine. The rearrangement links TRBV7-2 to TRBJ2-3; 9 bases are a match to TRBD2. The CDR3 spells CASSSSGVSSTDTQYF. The CDR3 nucleotides read TGTGCCAGCAGTTCTAGCGGGGTTTCTAGCACAGATACGCAGTATTTT.